Each of the 29 T cell receptor beta chains below was sequenced from the same sample in a study of radiotherapy plus CTLA-4 blockade in lung cancer. Measured with immunoSEQ multiplex PCR; TCRdb has only the in-frame clones, and not every one. The sample has over 80,000 clones, 83% seen once; the top ten hold 0.75% to 1%. The sample here was peripheral blood, taken from a patient treated with radiotherapy plus ipilimumab. The source of these receptors is a human donor with non-small cell lung cancer who had stable disease on radiotherapy plus ipilimumab.

V is TRBV2 and J is TRBJ2-7, with 8 nucleotides matching TRBD1. V trimming: 3 bases; J trimming: 7 bases; junction bases outside the gene matches: 5. The germline CDR1 and CDR2 sequences are SNHLY and FYNNEI. This CDR3 is built from 13 residues. In DNA, the CDR3 is TGTGCCAGCAGTGACAGGGGGCGGCGAGAGCAGTACTTC. Amino acids: CASSDRGRREQYF.

The table lists this clone with a few counts. This chain links TRBV2 with TRBJ1-5, with TRBD1 identical over 9 bases. After removal of 10 bases from V and 2 bases from J, the junction contained 6 bases not matched to a gene. CDR1 and CDR2 (germline): SNHLY, FYNNEI. The CDR3 totals 14 residues. The CDR3 DNA follows: TGTGCCACCGCCGACAGGGGGGGCAATCAGCCCCAGCATTTT. It encodes CATADRGGNQPQHF.

This chain connects TRBV2 to TRBJ2-7, with 12 bases fitting TRBD1. CDR1 is SNHLY, CDR2 FYNNEI, per germline. J gave up 3 bases and V 5 bases, and 5 bases lay outside the gene matches. The CDR3 sequence is 15 residues long. The CDR3 coding sequence is TGTGCCAGCAGTACGGGACAGGGGGCCATCTACGAGCAGTACTTC. Protein sequence: CASSTGQGAIYEQYF.

The J gene is TRBJ1-3, the V gene TRBV11-2, with a tentative D call TRBD1 (6 bases). This CDR3 region has 14 residues. Germline CDR1 reads SGHAT; CDR2 reads FQNNGV. V lost 6 bases and J lost 3, with 12 bases in between. The CDR3 reads CASRGGALGNTIYF. The CDR3 region has the DNA TGTGCCAGCAGGGGGGGGGCCCTTGGAAACACCATATATTTT.

The chain employs TRBV4-1 and TRBJ1-5; weak D call: TRBD1 (6 bases). The CDR3 has 17 residues. Per the germline V gene, CDR1 is MGHRA and CDR2 is YSYEKL. V was clipped by 0 bases and J by 0 bases, with 12 bases between them. As DNA, the CDR3 is TGCGCCAGCAGCCAAGAGCGGACAGATTATAGCAATCAGCCCCAGCATTTT. Translating gives CASSQERTDYSNQPQHF.

The chain uses TRBV2 and TRBJ1-3; possibly TRBD1 for D (6 bases). Germline V gives CDR1 SNHLY, CDR2 FYNNEI. The CDR3 loop spans 16 amino acids. Trimming left V 5 bases short and J 0 bases short, with 14 bases between. In nucleotides, the CDR3 is TGTGCCAGCAGTCCTTACAGGGCTAGCTCTGGAAACACCATATATTTT. Protein sequence: CASSPYRASSGNTIYF. Combining the CDR3 with reference TRBV2 and TRBJ1-3 gives the whole variable domain EPEVTQTPSHQVTQMGQEVILRCVPISNHLYFYWYRQILGQKVEFLVSFYNNEISEKSEIFDDQFSVERPDGSNFTLKIRSTKLEDSAMYFCASSPYRASSGNTIYFGEGSWLTVV.

The V call is TRBV6-1, the J call TRBJ1-1; 9 bases align to TRBD1. V trimming: 2 bases; J trimming: 2 bases; junction bases outside the gene matches: 3. Per germline, CDR1 MNHNS and CDR2 SASEGT. The length of the CDR3 is 15 residues. The DNA for the CDR3 is TGTGCCAGCAGTGAAAGGGGACAGGGTAACACTGAAGCTTTCTTT. It translates to CASSERGQGNTEAFF.

V and J are TRBV9 and TRBJ2-7, with 14 bases matching TRBD2. Germline V lookup: CDR1 SGDLS, CDR2 YYNGEE. The CDR3 is made up of 19 amino acids. Trimming cost V 2 bases and J 2 bases; bases outside gene matches: 12. CDR3 in amino acids: CASSVGTSGGARLTYEQYF. CDR3 DNA sequence: TGTGCCAGCAGCGTTGGGACTAGCGGGGGCGCCCGCCTCACCTACGAGCAGTACTTC.

This clone occurred a few times. The rearrangement joins TRBV18 to TRBJ1-5; no clear D gene. Trimming shortened V by 5 bases and J by 7 bases, and 6 bases separated the two germline ends. Germline lookup yields CDR1 KGHSH and CDR2 LQKENI. The CDR3 contains 11 residues. The CDR3 loop is CASSEGQPQHF. The CDR3 DNA is TGTGCCAGCTCAGAGGGCCAGCCCCAGCATTTT. The variable domain in full, completed from reference TRBV18 and TRBJ1-5, reads NAGVMQNPRHLVRRRGQEARLRCSPMKGHSHVYWYRQLPEEGLKFMVYLQKENIIDESGMPKERFSAEFPKEGPSILRIQQVVRGDSAAYFCASSEGQPQHFGDGTRLSIL.

V usage is TRBV23-1 and J usage is TRBJ2-7; unclear D gene. TRBV23-1 is classed as an ORF, of uncertain function. Trimming pared 6 bases from V and 4 bases from J, leaving 1 base between. The CDR3 has 9 amino acids. The CDR3 reads CASRYEQYF. The CDR3 DNA reads TGCGCCAGCAGATACGAGCAGTACTTC.

This chain's CDR3 is CASNPRGRRNSPLHF. DNA for the CDR3: TGTGCCAGCAACCCCAGGGGGCGACGGAATTCACCCCTCCACTTT. V usage is TRBV11-2 and J usage is TRBJ1-6, with TRBD1 identical over 8 bases. Germline CDR1 is SGHAT and CDR2 is FQNNGV. CDR3 length equals 15 residues. The trim removed 7 bases at V and 7 bases at J, leaving 9 bases unmatched.

This chain links TRBV7-3 with TRBJ2-1, with 9 bases matching TRBD2. The V and J ends lost 5 bases and 6 bases, in that order; junction bases with no gene match: 11. Germline V gene data show CDR1 as SGHTA and CDR2 as FQGTGA. This CDR3 contains 16 residues. Here the CDR3 reads CASSPNVGRGGNEQFF. CDR3 DNA sequence: TGTGCCAGCAGCCCCAACGTGGGGCGGGGGGGCAATGAGCAGTTCTTC.

V usage is TRBV6-1 and J usage is TRBJ1-5; TRBD1 matches at 7 bases. Germline V gene sequence: CDR1 MNHNS, CDR2 SASEGT. This CDR3 has 14 amino acids. The trim removed 3 bases at V and 3 bases at J, leaving 2 bases unmatched. Written as DNA, the CDR3 is TGTGCCAGCAGTGACAGGGGGGACAATCAGCCCCAGCATTTT. It encodes CASSDRGDNQPQHF.

The table lists this clone with a count of one. The chain links TRBV10-3 to TRBJ2-3, with a weak D call TRBD1 (5 bases). Germline CDR1 reads ENHRY; CDR2 reads SYGVKD. Trimming removed 2 bases at V and 1 base at J, with 19 bases between. The CDR3 length is 18 residues. CDR3 bases: TGTGCCATCAGTGAGCCCACCCTGGGGCCACCACGCACAGATACGCAGTATTTT. Translating gives CAISEPTLGPPRTDTQYF.

V gene TRBV18 combines with J gene TRBJ2-7; 7 bases are shared with TRBD2. Germline CDR1 is KGHSH and CDR2 is LQKENI. CDR3 length equals 15 residues. V dropped 2 bases and J dropped 2; count of bases not matched to a gene: 6. CDR3 sequence: CASSPESSGAYEQYF. The CDR3 coding sequence is TGTGCCAGCTCACCAGAGTCTAGCGGAGCCTACGAGCAGTACTTC.

The rearrangement uses TRBV29-1 and TRBJ2-7, with 11 bases that match TRBD2. Per the germline V gene, CDR1 is SQVTM and CDR2 is ANQGSEA. V dropped 7 bases and J dropped 2; count of bases not matched to a gene: 4. The CDR3 extends over 13 amino acids. The CDR3 loop is CSAAGLAAYEQYF. The CDR3 nucleotides are TGCAGCGCCGCGGGACTAGCGGCCTACGAGCAGTACTTC.

The rearrangement links TRBV6-1 to TRBJ2-2; D is unresolved. This CDR3 contains 12 residues. The V and J ends lost 5 bases and 6 bases respectively, with 7 bases between them. The V gene's germline CDR1 is MNHNS and CDR2 SASEGT. Here the CDR3 DNA reads TGTGCCAGCAGTTTCTTGGCCGGGGAGCTGTTTTTT. It specifies CASSFLAGELFF.

The chain carries TRBV7-8 and TRBJ2-2; no definite D call. CDR3 length: 14 amino acids. Germline V gene sequence: CDR1 SGHVS, CDR2 FQNEAQ. V was shortened by 2 bases and J by 5 bases, with 9 bases between the two germline ends. CDR3 DNA: TGTGCCAGCAGCTTAATGCAAGGGACCGGGGAGCTGTTTTTT. Protein: CASSLMQGTGELFF.

The chain has TRBV14 and TRBJ2-7; D is tentatively TRBD1 or TRBD2 (5 bases each). CDR3 length: 11 amino acids. Germline loops: CDR1 SGHDN, CDR2 FVKESK. Trimming shortened V by 6 bases and J by 6 bases, and 9 bases separated the two germline ends. CDR3 sequence: CASRQRGEQYF. The CDR3 DNA reads as TGTGCCAGCAGGCAGAGGGGCGAGCAGTACTTC.

This chain joins TRBV5-8 and TRBJ2-3; the match to TRBD2 covers 10 bases. The CDR3 is 17 amino acids. V gave up 1 base and J gave up 6 bases; unmatched junction bases: 11. CDR1 and CDR2 from the germline V gene are SGHTS and YDEGEE. The DNA for the CDR3 is TGTGCCAGCAGCTTGCTATCCCTAGCGGGGGAGGGGGATACGCAGTATTTT. This encodes CASSLLSLAGEGDTQYF. The variable domain in full, with the rest retrieved from reference TRBV5-8 and TRBJ2-3, is EAGVTQSPTHLIKTRGQQATLRCSPISGHTSVYWYQQALGLGLQFLLWYDEGEERNRGNFPPRFSGRQFPNYSSELNVNALELEDSALYLCASSLLSLAGEGDTQYFGPGTRLTVL.

The count of this clone is one. The CDR3 reads CASSQGGNGYTF. CDR3 in DNA: TGCGCCAGCAGCCAAGGAGGGAATGGCTACACCTTC. The gene calls are TRBV4-1 and TRBJ1-2; the D is unclear. Per the germline V gene, CDR1 is MGHRA and CDR2 is YSYEKL. Trimming pared 1 base from V and 6 bases from J, leaving 6 bases between. CDR3 length equals 12 residues.

This clone was seen a few times. The chain couples TRBV19 to TRBJ1-5; D not certain. In germline, CDR1 is LNHDA, CDR2 SQIVND (reference sequence). The CDR3 is 14 amino acids. V lost 5 bases, J lost 10 bases, and 18 bases lay in between. This CDR3 reads CASSPMAGRGPQHF. The CDR3 DNA reads TGTGCCAGTAGTCCCATGGCGGGTCGGGGACCCCAGCATTTT.

The rearrangement uses TRBV28 and TRBJ2-3; D is undetermined. CDR1 MDHEN and CDR2 SYDVKM come from the germline V gene. The CDR3 runs to 15 residues. Between the trimmed V and J ends, which lost 7 bases and 2 bases, there was a span of 16 bases. The CDR3 DNA reads as TGTGCCAGCACCCTCTCCTTACCTTACACAGATACGCAGTATTTT. It specifies CASTLSLPYTDTQYF. Drawing the rest from reference TRBV28 and TRBJ2-3, the complete variable domain is DVKVTQSSRYLVKRTGEKVFLECVQDMDHENMFWYRQDPGLGLRLIYFSYDVKMKEKGDIPEGYSVSREKKERFSLILESASTNQTSMYLCASTLSLPYTDTQYFGPGTRLTVL.

This chain uses TRBV5-7 with TRBJ2-1; D possibly corresponds to TRBD1 (5 bases). TRBV5-7 is recorded as an ORF, its role being uncertain. Trimming stripped 4 bases from V and 4 bases from J, with 15 bases between. The CDR3 spans 15 residues. The CDR3 DNA follows: TGTGCCAGCAGCCCTCAGGGCATAGGGTACAATGAGCAGTTCTTC. It encodes CASSPQGIGYNEQFF.

The chain is built from TRBV7-6 and TRBJ2-7; D remains unclear. Trimming shortened V by 5 bases and J by 5 bases, and 10 bases separated the two germline ends. This CDR3 comprises 12 residues. Germline values: CDR1 SGHVS, CDR2 FNYEAQ. CDR3 nucleotide sequence: TGTGCCAGCAGCCTGCAGCCCCACGAGCAGTACTTC. Translation: CASSLQPHEQYF.

This clone came up a few times. This rearrangement joins TRBV7-9 to TRBJ2-4; D remains ambiguous. V gave up 2 bases and J gave up 3 bases, with 14 bases separating them. Germline assignment: CDR1 SEHNR and CDR2 FQNEAQ (reference sequence). This CDR3 is built from 16 residues. In DNA form, the CDR3 reads TGTGCCAGCAGCTTACCGTCTGGGCAGGTCAAAAACATTCAGTACTTC. Its protein is CASSLPSGQVKNIQYF.

This clone was seen just once. The same CDR3 also results from other DNA sequences found in this sample. The CDR3 protein is CASSLNPDRSSAEAFF. As DNA, the CDR3 is TGCGCCAGCAGCTTGAACCCTGACAGGTCCTCGGCTGAAGCTTTCTTT. The chain carries TRBV5-1 and TRBJ1-1; weak D call: TRBD1 (6 bases). The CDR3 contains 16 residues. CDR1 and CDR2 (germline): SGHRS, YFSETQ. Trimming shortened V by 1 base and J by 6 bases, and 19 bases separated the two germline ends.

This clone occurred a few times. V and J are TRBV19 and TRBJ1-1; TRBD1 might be the D (5 bases). V shed 4 bases and J shed 2 bases, with 14 bases lying between them. CDR1 is LNHDA and CDR2 is SQIVND in the germline V gene (reference sequence). There are 15 residues in the CDR3. The CDR3 region has the DNA TGTGCCAGTAGTACAGGCGGGGCTTTCAACACTGAAGCTTTCTTT. Translated, it gives CASSTGGAFNTEAFF.

CDR3 protein: CASSPQYATEAFF. The CDR3 DNA reads as TGTGCCAGCAGCCCGCAGTATGCCACTGAAGCTTTCTTT. The V gene is TRBV21-1, the J gene TRBJ1-1; the D call of TRBD1 is as the table states it, not checked on the DNA. TRBV21-1 is flagged as a pseudogene. The CDR3 is 13 amino acids.